This TCR beta chain originates from a study of T cells after yellow fever vaccination. Study observations and caveats: The booster response re-showed most primary clones: around 97% CD4, over 80% CD8.

The authors made TCR cDNA by 5'RACE template switching, adding a universal primer site and UMIs. TCRdb reprocessed the 5' RACE reads with MiXCR, giving one entry per CDR3 protein. Altogether some 560,000 distinct CDR3 sequences are present, about a sixth being singletons, with the ten largest covering 15% to 20%. The CDR3 covers 10 residues. The V gene lost 10 bases and the J gene lost 13 bases, with 14 bases spanning the gap. About this clonotype itself: Its antigen is not identified.

The origin of this receptor is a man younger than 30 who received the YFV17D yellow fever vaccine. This sample comprised PBMCs, obtained about 5 days after the first yellow fever vaccination. This chain links TRBV12-3 or TRBV12-4 with TRBJ2-1, with D tentatively TRBD1 (6 bases). This chain's CDR3 is CATRGARQFF. DNA of the CDR3: TGTGCCACCAGGGGAGCGAGACAGTTCTTC.